This entry concerns a single T cell receptor beta chain. The data derive from a study of blood T cell repertoires in COVID-19. Study-wide background: Acute and convalescent COVID-19 samples came from the United States, Italy and Spain. The cDNA or gDNA used as material had been derived from T cells, B-cell-depleted T cells, or PBMCs.

There are 15 residues in the CDR3. V lost 3 bases, J lost 5 bases, and 11 bases lay in between. The V gene's germline CDR1 is LNHDA and CDR2 SQIVND (reference sequence). In the original workflow: Estimates of nucleated cell counts were drawn from the amplification of reference gene primers. Produced via immunoSEQ multiplex PCR; TCRdb's table is partial and in-frame only. The V and J calls and the clone size are those of that table, but D and trimming were determined from the DNA. The table records about 150,000 clones, 85% to 90% of them present only once. The J gene is TRBJ1-6, the V gene TRBV19, with a tentative D call TRBD1 (6 bases). Sequenced material: peripheral blood. The source of this sequence is a woman aged 45-65 years with active or convalescent COVID-19. The CDR3 nucleotides are TGTGCCAGTAGTATCGGGGACATAGATAATTCACCCCTCCACTTT. Protein: CASSIGDIDNSPLHF.